A single sample gave rise to the 31 T cell receptor beta chains below, sequenced in a study of CD4 T cells in relation to SARS-CoV-2 and coronaviruses. Before the COVID-19 pandemic, during about 2010-2018, CD4+ T cells were taken from unexposed donors. Data came from immunoSEQ multiplex PCR; TCRdb stores just in-frame clones and leaves some out. The sample has about 60,000 clones; about 95% are singletons. The material sequenced was naive CD4+ T cells from PBMCs. The sample's subset: naive CD4+ T cells isolated by negative enrichment. The origin of the receptors is a human donor in good health.

The chain joins TRBV9 to TRBJ2-2; the match to TRBD2 covers 12 bases. CDR1 SGDLS and CDR2 YYNGEE come from the germline V gene. This CDR3 spans 19 amino acids. The J segment lost 5 bases and the V segment lost 4 bases, leaving 15 bases of the junction unmatched. The CDR3 reads CASSPLGTSGQRLTGELFF. The CDR3 region has the DNA TGTGCCAGCAGCCCTCTCGGGACTAGCGGGCAGCGGCTGACCGGGGAGCTGTTTTTT.

The chain employs TRBV15 and TRBJ1-5, with a tentative D call TRBD1 (5 bases). This CDR3 is 16 amino acids long. In germline, CDR1 is LNHNV, CDR2 YYDKDF (reference sequence). Trimming took 6 bases from V and 2 from J, leaving 17 bases between them. The CDR3 loop is CATRQDAGSRNQPQHF. The CDR3 DNA reads TGTGCCACCAGGCAAGACGCAGGGTCTCGCAATCAGCCCCAGCATTTT.

Written as DNA, the CDR3 is TGTGCCAGCAGTTTATCGGAGGGCCGCGCGTTTGTCTACACCTTC. It yields the protein CASSLSEGRAFVYTF. J is TRBJ1-2 and V is TRBV28; no reliable D call. V shed 1 base and J shed 10 bases, with 19 bases lying between them. CDR1 and CDR2 (germline): MDHEN, SYDVKM. The CDR3 extends over 15 amino acids.

V usage is TRBV18 and J usage is TRBJ2-3; TRBD2 matches at 7 bases. Germline V gene data show CDR1 as KGHSH and CDR2 as LQKENI. CDR3 length equals 14 residues. The J segment lost 4 bases and the V segment lost 5 bases, leaving 6 bases of the junction unmatched. The CDR3 nucleotides are TGTGCCAGCTCAGCGCGGCTAGCGGCAGATACGCAGTATTTT. Amino acids: CASSARLAADTQYF. The entire variable domain, with the rest obtained from reference TRBV18 and TRBJ2-3, is as follows: NAGVMQNPRHLVRRRGQEARLRCSPMKGHSHVYWYRQLPEEGLKFMVYLQKENIIDESGMPKERFSAEFPKEGPSILRIQQVVRGDSAAYFCASSARLAADTQYFGPGTRLTVL.

This clone was observed once. V usage is TRBV9 and J usage is TRBJ2-3; 7 bases match TRBD2. In germline, CDR1 is SGDLS, CDR2 YYNGEE. The CDR3 totals 15 residues. Trimming at V came to 0 bases and at J to 4 bases, leaving 5 bases not matched to a gene. The CDR3 protein is CASSVEGLRADTQYF. The CDR3 coding sequence is TGTGCCAGCAGCGTAGAGGGACTACGCGCAGATACGCAGTATTTT. Based on the CDR3 plus reference TRBV9 and TRBJ2-3, the full variable domain is DSGVTQTPKHLITATGQRVTLRCSPRSGDLSVYWYQQSLDQGLQFLIQYYNGEERAKGNILERFSAQQFPDLHSELNLSSLELGDSALYFCASSVEGLRADTQYFGPGTRLTVL.

The chain is built from TRBV4-1 and TRBJ2-1, with TRBD2 matching over 9 bases. Germline CDR1 and CDR2: MGHRA and YSYEKL. The V segment lost 3 bases and the J segment 7 bases; nucleotides outside the gene matches: 7. CDR3 size: 15 residues. This chain's CDR3 is CASSQLAGASNEQFF. DNA of the CDR3: TGCGCCAGCAGCCAGTTAGCGGGAGCGTCGAATGAGCAGTTCTTC.

The chain joins TRBV11-1 to TRBJ2-7; tentative D call: TRBD1 (6 bases). V dropped 3 bases and J dropped 2 bases, with 8 bases sitting between them. The length of the CDR3 is 13 residues. Germline values: CDR1 SGHAT, CDR2 FQDESV (reference sequence). The CDR3 loop is CASSFGQPYEQYF. The CDR3 coding sequence is TGTGCCAGCAGCTTCGGACAGCCCTACGAGCAGTACTTC.

The genes are TRBV7-3 and TRBJ2-3; 12 nucleotides align to TRBD2. The germline CDR1 and CDR2 sequences are SGHTA and FQGTGA. V gave up 5 bases and J gave up 1 base; unmatched junction bases: 7. The CDR3 covers 17 residues. The CDR3 sequence: CASSLRTSGAGTDTQYF. Here the CDR3 DNA reads TGTGCCAGCAGCCTGCGGACTAGCGGGGCTGGCACAGATACGCAGTATTTT.

This sequence joins TRBV7-8 and TRBJ1-4; 7 positions match TRBD1. The CDR3 length is 14 residues. With V trimmed by 10 bases and J by 1 base, 6 bases remained unmatched. Germline assignment: CDR1 SGHVS and CDR2 FQNEAQ. In DNA form, the CDR3 reads TGTGCCACCCGAGACAGGGAAACTAATGAAAAACTGTTTTTT. Translated, it gives CATRDRETNEKLFF.

The chain joins TRBV30 to TRBJ1-2; D perhaps matches TRBD1 (5 bases). The germline V gene has CDR1 GTSNPN and CDR2 SVGIG (reference sequence). The CDR3 is 11 residues long. V dropped 5 bases and J dropped 5 bases, with 9 bases sitting between them. The CDR3 here is CAWGGVYGYTF. DNA of the CDR3: TGTGCCTGGGGGGGGGTGTATGGCTACACCTTC.

This chain joins TRBV27 and TRBJ1-6; D possibly corresponds to TRBD1 (6 bases). Trimming shortened V by 6 bases and J by 10 bases, and 16 bases separated the two germline ends. The CDR3 is 14 amino acids. Germline CDR1 and CDR2: MNHEY and SMNVEV (reference sequence). CDR3 loop: CASSPDRGRSPLHF. The CDR3 DNA follows: TGTGCCAGCAGCCCGGACAGAGGGAGGTCACCCCTCCACTTT.

This clone is a singleton in its sample. The chain is built from TRBV24-1 and TRBJ2-3; 8 bases agree with TRBD1. CDR3 length equals 14 residues. The trim removed 9 bases at V and 2 bases at J, leaving 6 bases unmatched. CDR1 and CDR2 (germline): KGHDR, SFDVKD. DNA of the CDR3: TGTGCCACCTCGCCAGGGGGCATCACAGATACGCAGTATTTT. It encodes CATSPGGITDTQYF.

This CDR3 is CASSIGDSLRYF. CDR3 coding DNA: TGTGCCAGTAGTATAGGGGACAGTCTTCGGTACTTC. The V gene is TRBV19, the J gene TRBJ2-5, with 7 bases fitting TRBD1. CDR3 length: 12 residues. Germline-derived CDR1 and CDR2 are LNHDA and SQIVND (reference sequence). J lost 13 bases, V lost 1 base, and 6 bases had no gene match.

The genes are TRBV28 and TRBJ1-3; D ambiguous. CDR3 length equals 13 residues. Germline loops: CDR1 MDHEN, CDR2 SYDVKM. V was clipped by 7 bases and J by 7 bases, with 14 bases between them. The CDR3 loop is CASTVTRPNTIYF. The CDR3 nucleotides are TGTGCCAGCACCGTAACCAGGCCGAACACCATATATTTT.

The chain carries TRBV7-9 and TRBJ1-4; no clear D. Germline V gene lookup returns CDR1 SEHNR and CDR2 FQNEAQ (reference sequence). This CDR3 comprises 12 residues. V was trimmed by 8 bases and J by 5 bases, leaving 9 bases between them. The CDR3 loop is CASSRVNEKLFF. The CDR3 DNA reads TGTGCCAGCTCCCGGGTCAATGAAAAACTGTTTTTT.

The chain recombines TRBV19 with TRBJ2-7; 11 nucleotides agree with TRBD2. Germline-derived CDR1 and CDR2 are LNHDA and SQIVND (reference sequence). The CDR3 sequence is 16 residues long. V lost 5 bases to trimming and J lost 2 bases; unmatched junction nucleotides: 8. The chain's CDR3 is CASSVTLAGGPYEQYF. The CDR3 DNA sequence: TGTGCCAGTAGTGTAACGCTAGCGGGAGGCCCCTACGAGCAGTACTTC.

CDR3 sequence (DNA): TGTGCCAGCAGCCAGACAGCGGGAGCGAACACCGGGGAGCTGTTTTTT. It encodes CASSQTAGANTGELFF. This chain joins TRBV7-8 and TRBJ2-2; 8 bases agree with TRBD2. The CDR3 is 16 amino acids. CDR1 and CDR2 from the germline V gene are SGHVS and FQNEAQ. With V trimmed by 5 bases and J by 0 bases, 5 bases remained unmatched.

This clone was observed a few times. The gene calls are TRBV28 and TRBJ2-7, with 10 nucleotides matching TRBD1. Germline loops: CDR1 MDHEN, CDR2 SYDVKM. V was clipped by 6 bases and J by 5 bases; unmatched bases: 16. The CDR3 runs 17 residues. The CDR3 sequence is CASRPRLVDRGRNEQYF. For the CDR3, the DNA is TGTGCCAGCAGACCTCGGCTTGTCGACAGGGGGCGGAACGAGCAGTACTTC.

The chain links TRBV28 to TRBJ1-1, with D unresolved. CDR3 length: 16 amino acids. Deletions cut 0 bases from V and 5 bases from J, with 16 bases between. The germline V gene encodes CDR1 MDHEN and CDR2 SYDVKM. CDR3 in DNA: TGTGCCAGCAGTTTATGGGCGTCCCAAGGTGGTACTGAAGCTTTCTTT. This translates into CASSLWASQGGTEAFF.

The V and J genes are TRBV10-2 and TRBJ1-6; 9 bases match TRBD1. Germline V gives CDR1 WSHSY, CDR2 SAAADI. This CDR3 has 14 residues. V dropped 7 bases and J dropped 6; count of bases not matched to a gene: 4. CDR3 region: CASTRGQGNSPLHF. The CDR3, as DNA: TGCGCCAGCACCCGGGGACAGGGTAATTCACCCCTCCACTTT.

The V and J genes are TRBV7-9 and TRBJ1-1; perhaps TRBD1 as D (5 bases). Trimming left V 1 base short and J 2 bases short, with 8 bases between. Germline CDR1 reads SEHNR; CDR2 reads FQNEAQ (reference sequence). This CDR3 has 14 residues. The CDR3, as DNA: TGTGCCAGCAGCTTAGGGGGCAGAAACACTGAAGCTTTCTTT. Amino acid sequence: CASSLGGRNTEAFF.

The rearrangement uses TRBV6-2 or TRBV6-3 and TRBJ2-7; 8 bases fit TRBD1. Trimming cost V 4 bases and J 3 bases; bases outside gene matches: 8. CDR3 length: 15 amino acids. Germline CDR1 is MNHEY and CDR2 is SVGEGT. CDR3 loop: CASSSAGTGFYEQYF. The CDR3 nucleotides are TGTGCCAGCAGTTCGGCCGGGACAGGTTTCTACGAGCAGTACTTC.

The chain uses TRBV4-1 and TRBJ2-1; 10 bases line up with TRBD2. The germline V gene has CDR1 MGHRA and CDR2 YSYEKL. The CDR3 has 16 residues. The V and J ends lost 2 bases and 10 bases, in that order; junction bases with no gene match: 11. CDR3 bases: TGCGCCAGCAGCCAACCGACTAGCGGGCCGATCGGGGAGCAGTTCTTC. Translating it yields CASSQPTSGPIGEQFF.

The chain is built from TRBV28 and TRBJ2-7, with 9 bases lining up with TRBD2. The CDR3 sequence is 13 residues long. V gave up 7 bases and J gave up 2 bases; unmatched junction bases: 3. Germline V gene sequence: CDR1 MDHEN, CDR2 SYDVKM. The CDR3 sequence is CASTGTSTYEQYF. The CDR3 region has the DNA TGTGCCAGCACCGGGACTAGCACCTACGAGCAGTACTTC.

The rearrangement joins TRBV5-1 to TRBJ2-5; 7 nucleotides agree with TRBD2. The V and J ends lost 4 bases and 5 bases, in that order; junction bases with no gene match: 5. The CDR3 is made up of 13 amino acids. CDR1 is SGHRS, CDR2 YFSETQ, per germline. The CDR3 sequence is CASSPGGRETQYF. The CDR3 nucleotides read TGCGCCAGCAGCCCGGGAGGCCGGGAGACCCAGTACTTC. Complete variable domain (other parts from reference TRBV5-1 and TRBJ2-5): KAGVTQTPRYLIKTRGQQVTLSCSPISGHRSVSWYQQTPGQGLQFLFEYFSETQRNKGNFPGRFSGRQFSNSRSEMNVSTLELGDSALYLCASSPGGRETQYFGPGTRLLVL.

The rearrangement joins TRBV11-2 to TRBJ2-1; either TRBD1 or TRBD2 may fit D (5 bases each). The CDR3 has 15 residues. Trimming left V 3 bases short and J 5 bases short, with 14 bases between. Germline CDR1 and CDR2: SGHAT and FQNNGV. CDR3 nucleotides: TGTGCCAGCAGCTTGGTCTGGGACCGGAACAATGAGCAGTTCTTC. Encoded protein: CASSLVWDRNNEQFF.

V and J are TRBV19 and TRBJ1-2; possible D gene TRBD1, 5 bases. Per germline, CDR1 LNHDA and CDR2 SQIVND (reference sequence). V was cut by 7 bases and J by 5 bases, with 17 bases left in between. CDR3 length: 14 amino acids. CDR3 sequence: CASTTNRAGYGYTF. The CDR3 DNA reads TGTGCCAGTACCACAAATCGGGCAGGGTATGGCTACACCTTC. The entire variable domain, with the rest obtained from reference TRBV19 and TRBJ1-2, is as follows: DGGITQSPKYLFRKEGQNVTLSCEQNLNHDAMYWYRQDPGQGLRLIYYSQIVNDFQKGDIAEGYSVSREKKESFPLTVTSAQKNPTAFYLCASTTNRAGYGYTFGSGTRLTVV.

The chain is built from TRBV7-6 and TRBJ2-5; 9 positions match TRBD1. CDR1 is SGHVS and CDR2 is FNYEAQ in the germline V gene. V was clipped by 5 bases and J by 1 base; unmatched bases: 8. The CDR3 is 16 residues long. The CDR3 reads CASSERQGERQETQYF. CDR3 DNA sequence: TGTGCCAGCAGCGAACGACAGGGGGAGCGCCAAGAGACCCAGTACTTC.

This chain uses TRBV13 with TRBJ2-3, with D possibly matching TRBD2 (6 bases). The CDR3 is 14 residues long. From germline, CDR1 is PRHDT and CDR2 FYEKMQ (reference sequence). V was clipped by 3 bases and J by 1 base, with 8 bases between them. This chain's CDR3 is CASSFSGGTDTQYF. In DNA form, the CDR3 reads TGTGCCAGCAGCTTCTCGGGGGGCACAGATACGCAGTATTTT.

A note on this clone: The junction departs from the called germline gene at one end, perhaps through a read error. The CDR3 is CASREGFGNEQFF. CDR3 DNA sequence: TGTGCCAGCAGAGAAGGCTTTGGGAATGAGCAGTTCTTC. The V and J genes are TRBV6-1 and TRBJ2-1; D gene unclear. CDR1 MNHNS and CDR2 SASEGT come from the germline V gene. The CDR3 spans 13 residues.

The chain employs TRBV25-1 and TRBJ2-1; 11 bases fit TRBD2. Germline V gene lookup returns CDR1 MGHDK and CDR2 SYGVNS. Germline trimming cut 4 bases from V and 9 bases from J; bases unmatched to any gene: 5. This CDR3 has 14 residues. In nucleotides, the CDR3 is TGTGCCAGCAGTGTAGCGGGAGGGCCGAGTGAGCAGTTCTTC. As protein: CASSVAGGPSEQFF. The whole variable domain, filled in from reference TRBV25-1 and TRBJ2-1, reads EADIYQTPRYLVIGTGKKITLECSQTMGHDKMYWYQQDPGMELHLIHYSYGVNSTEKGDLSSESTVSRIRTEHFPLTLESARPSHTSQYLCASSVAGGPSEQFFGPGTRLTVL.